A selection of T cell receptor beta chains follows, all from one sample in a study of shared clonotypes between healthy human individuals. Assay: immunoSEQ multiplex PCR; the TCRdb copy retains only in-frame clones and omits some. The table records about 2.3 million clones, about 90% of them present only once. The material sequenced was naive CD4+ T cells from PBMCs. These receptors originate from a man aged 18 to 30 in good health. Some clones in this sample may be carry-over from other donors' samples. CDR3s include the opening cysteine and the closing phenylalanine or tryptophan. Each record gives: V gene, J gene, CDR3 protein.

V gene: TRBV18
J gene: TRBJ2-3
CDR3 protein: CASSPRDLAGDTQYF

V gene: TRBV7-3
J gene: TRBJ2-7
CDR3 protein: CASSLVPVLNSYEQYF

V gene: TRBV18
J gene: TRBJ1-5
CDR3 protein: CASSRQGRQPQHF

V gene: TRBV28
J gene: TRBJ1-2
CDR3 protein: CASSPQYNYGYTF

V gene: TRBV10-3
J gene: TRBJ2-1
CDR3 protein: CAISESWNEQFF

V gene: TRBV10-3
J gene: TRBJ2-3
CDR3 protein: CAIGAGGPSTDTQYF

V gene: TRBV7-2
J gene: TRBJ2-2
CDR3 protein: CASRSTEVASTGELFF

V gene: TRBV18
J gene: TRBJ2-3
CDR3 protein: CASSPTSPPDTQYF

V gene: TRBV11-1
J gene: TRBJ2-3
CDR3 protein: CASSFDGGTQYF

V gene: TRBV19
J gene: TRBJ1-5
CDR3 protein: CASSIFPDSLLNQPQHF

V gene: TRBV28
J gene: TRBJ2-7
CDR3 protein: CASSPAGTGFIHEQYF

V gene: TRBV10-3
J gene: TRBJ2-7
CDR3 protein: CAISDNRETGEQYF

V gene: TRBV6-5
J gene: TRBJ2-1
CDR3 protein: CASRARQGGGEQFF

V gene: TRBV6-1
J gene: TRBJ2-3
CDR3 protein: CAAGRGRPTDTQYF

V gene: TRBV28
J gene: TRBJ2-5
CDR3 protein: CASSFEGTGEETQYF

V gene: TRBV4-2
J gene: TRBJ2-3
CDR3 protein: CASSQGPGDRTDTQYF

V gene: TRBV6-5
J gene: TRBJ2-1
CDR3 protein: CASSYFSSYNEQFF

V gene: TRBV15
J gene: TRBJ1-5
CDR3 protein: CATSSDSQPQHF

V gene: TRBV29-1
J gene: TRBJ1-3
CDR3 protein: CSVDEGAGNTIYF

V gene: TRBV5-5
J gene: TRBJ1-4
CDR3 protein: CASSLWTGVDEKLFF

V gene: TRBV6-5
J gene: TRBJ1-2
CDR3 protein: CASRKTRDRVYGYTF

V gene: TRBV18
J gene: TRBJ2-7
CDR3 protein: CASSPPSLSYEQYF

V gene: TRBV5-6
J gene: TRBJ2-5
CDR3 protein: CASSRWTAGTQYF

V gene: TRBV7-9
J gene: TRBJ2-3
CDR3 protein: CASSLTSGIIDTQYF

V gene: TRBV19
J gene: TRBJ1-4
CDR3 protein: CASSIRQGANEKLFF

V gene: TRBV4-2
J gene: TRBJ2-1
CDR3 protein: CASTPKYAGGPFNEQFF

V gene: TRBV19
J gene: TRBJ2-3
CDR3 protein: CASSMGLVAGTDTQYF

V gene: TRBV6-6
J gene: TRBJ1-2
CDR3 protein: CASSYSGQGNYGYTF

V gene: TRBV5-1
J gene: TRBJ2-3
CDR3 protein: CASSAPGLATTDTQYF

V gene: TRBV6-1
J gene: TRBJ2-1
CDR3 protein: CASSEALSESEQFF

V gene: TRBV6-5
J gene: TRBJ1-1
CDR3 protein: CASSPTQWEEAFF

V gene: TRBV28
J gene: TRBJ1-5
CDR3 protein: CASSLNRGRNQPQHF

V gene: TRBV12-2
J gene: TRBJ2-2
CDR3 protein: CASRLASSGTGELFF

V gene: TRBV28
J gene: TRBJ1-2
CDR3 protein: CASRGQGNYGYTF

V gene: TRBV9
J gene: TRBJ2-3
CDR3 protein: CASCSPSDTQYF

V gene: TRBV6-1
J gene: TRBJ1-2
CDR3 protein: CASSDLGYGYTF

V gene: TRBV18
J gene: TRBJ1-4
CDR3 protein: CASSRLNPSATNEKLFF

V gene: TRBV19
J gene: TRBJ2-3
CDR3 protein: CASSTQGAIPTDTQYF

V gene: TRBV6-5
J gene: TRBJ2-7
CDR3 protein: CASSLTGLVNYEQYF

V gene: TRBV5-4
J gene: TRBJ2-3
CDR3 protein: CASSHSGRPTSTDTQYF

V gene: TRBV19
J gene: TRBJ2-1
CDR3 protein: CASRTSGRYNEQFF

V gene: TRBV19
J gene: TRBJ1-2
CDR3 protein: CASSPLDRALGGYTF

V gene: TRBV5-4
J gene: TRBJ2-6
CDR3 protein: CASSTGQPSGANVLTF

V gene: TRBV30
J gene: TRBJ1-2
CDR3 protein: CAWSVHGPLTNYGYTF

V gene: TRBV28
J gene: TRBJ2-1
CDR3 protein: CASSRDRGRYEQFF

V gene: TRBV7-8
J gene: TRBJ2-7
CDR3 protein: CASSLEGRLPYEQYF

V gene: TRBV9
J gene: TRBJ2-5
CDR3 protein: CASSVGNIQETQYF

V gene: TRBV5-1
J gene: TRBJ2-7
CDR3 protein: CASSLEGSRGNEQYF

V gene: TRBV29-1
J gene: TRBJ2-3
CDR3 protein: CSVETGSDTQYF

V gene: TRBV7-2
J gene: TRBJ1-5
CDR3 protein: CASRQGGGGNQPQHF

V gene: TRBV28
J gene: TRBJ2-7
CDR3 protein: CASSLRAGGSYEQYF

V gene: TRBV6-6
J gene: TRBJ2-1
CDR3 protein: CASSLGGYYNEQFF

V gene: TRBV18
J gene: TRBJ2-1
CDR3 protein: CASSPRKLTNEQFF

V gene: TRBV9
J gene: TRBJ1-2
CDR3 protein: CASSVGEAYGYTF

V gene: TRBV6-1
J gene: TRBJ2-3
CDR3 protein: CASSEGGGRTDTQYF

V gene: TRBV28
J gene: TRBJ1-2
CDR3 protein: CASSLLANYGYTF